This T cell receptor beta chain was documented in a study of T cells in localized non-small cell lung cancer. Study findings and constraints: Clonality of T cells reached its maximum in uninvolved adjacent lung, surpassing tumor. When the top 100 tumor clones were examined, a median around 61 of them also appeared in the adjacent lung, which was paired and uninvolved. Prolonged overall survival went with higher T cell density in the blood.

Comments on this clone: Its matching antigen is unknown.

The germline V and J ends were trimmed by 2 bases and 4 bases, with 12 bases remaining between them. This CDR3 is built from 14 residues. The germline V gene has CDR1 MNHNY and CDR2 SVGAGI (reference sequence). Profiled with immunoSEQ multiplex PCR; TCRdb holds only in-frame clones, not every one. The data show some 54,000 clones, around 81% seen once. This receptor was identified in a woman aged 40-70 years with stage II lung adenocarcinoma. Source: PBMCs, taken before any cancer treatment. V usage is TRBV6-6 and J usage is TRBJ2-7; unclear D gene. For the CDR3, the DNA is TGTGCCAGCAGTTACGGGCCTAGAGCGTACGAGCAGTACTTC. Protein: CASSYGPRAYEQYF.